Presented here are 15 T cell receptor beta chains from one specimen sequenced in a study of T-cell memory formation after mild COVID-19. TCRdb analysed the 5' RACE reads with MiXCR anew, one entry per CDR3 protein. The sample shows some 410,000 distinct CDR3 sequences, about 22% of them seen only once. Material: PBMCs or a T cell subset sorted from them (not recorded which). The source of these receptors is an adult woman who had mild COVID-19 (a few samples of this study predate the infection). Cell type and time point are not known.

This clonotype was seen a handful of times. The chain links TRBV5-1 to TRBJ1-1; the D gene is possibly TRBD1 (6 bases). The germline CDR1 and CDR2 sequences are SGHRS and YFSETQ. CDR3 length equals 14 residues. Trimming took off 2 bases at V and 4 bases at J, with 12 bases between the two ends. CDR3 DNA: TGCGCCAGCAGCTTCGAACAGGGTCTCACTGAAGCTTTCTTT. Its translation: CASSFEQGLTEAFF.

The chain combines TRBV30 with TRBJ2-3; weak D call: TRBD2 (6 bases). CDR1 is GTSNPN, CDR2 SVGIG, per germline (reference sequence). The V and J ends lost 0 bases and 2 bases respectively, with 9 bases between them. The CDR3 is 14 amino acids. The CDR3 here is CAWSVPGDTDTQYF. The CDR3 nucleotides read TGTGCCTGGAGTGTTCCGGGGGACACAGATACGCAGTATTTT.

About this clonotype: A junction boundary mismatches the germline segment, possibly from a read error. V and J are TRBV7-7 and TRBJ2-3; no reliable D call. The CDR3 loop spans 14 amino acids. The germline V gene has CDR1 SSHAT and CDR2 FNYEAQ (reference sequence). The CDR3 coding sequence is TGTGCTAGCAGCCCCCAAGGAAGCACAGATACGCAGTATTTT. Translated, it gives CASSPQGSTDTQYF.

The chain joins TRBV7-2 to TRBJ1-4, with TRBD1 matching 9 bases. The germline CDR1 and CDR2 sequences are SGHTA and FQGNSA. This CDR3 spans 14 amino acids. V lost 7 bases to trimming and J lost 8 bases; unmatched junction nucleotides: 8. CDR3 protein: CASTWGQGWEKLFF. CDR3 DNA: TGTGCCAGCACTTGGGGACAGGGCTGGGAAAAACTGTTTTTT.

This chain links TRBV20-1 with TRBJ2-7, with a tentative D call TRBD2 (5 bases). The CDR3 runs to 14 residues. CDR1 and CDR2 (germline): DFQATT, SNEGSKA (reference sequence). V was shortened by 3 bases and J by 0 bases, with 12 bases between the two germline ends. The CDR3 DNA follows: TGCAGTGCTAGTTCCAGAGGGAGCTCCTACGAGCAGTACTTC. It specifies CSASSRGSSYEQYF.

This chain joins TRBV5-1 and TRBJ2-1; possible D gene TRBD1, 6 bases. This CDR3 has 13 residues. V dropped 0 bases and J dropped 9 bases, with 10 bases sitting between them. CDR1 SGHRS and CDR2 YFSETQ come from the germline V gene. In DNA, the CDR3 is TGCGCCAGCAGCTTGGAAACAGGGCCTGAGCAGTTCTTC. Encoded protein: CASSLETGPEQFF.

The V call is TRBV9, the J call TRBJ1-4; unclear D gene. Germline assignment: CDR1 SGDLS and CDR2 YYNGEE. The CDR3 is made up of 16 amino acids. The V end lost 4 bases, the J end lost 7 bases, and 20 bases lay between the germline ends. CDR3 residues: CASSYRVGDTSEKLFF. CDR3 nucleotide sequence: TGTGCCAGCAGCTACCGTGTCGGGGATACAAGTGAAAAACTGTTTTTT.

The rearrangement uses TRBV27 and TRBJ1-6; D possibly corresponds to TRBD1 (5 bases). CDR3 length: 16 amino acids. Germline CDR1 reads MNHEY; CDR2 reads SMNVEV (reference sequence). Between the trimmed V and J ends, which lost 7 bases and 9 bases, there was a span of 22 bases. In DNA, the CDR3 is TGTGCCAGCAAACCATTGGGGGGAGGAGGGACTTCACCCCTCCACTTT. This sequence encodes CASKPLGGGGTSPLHF.

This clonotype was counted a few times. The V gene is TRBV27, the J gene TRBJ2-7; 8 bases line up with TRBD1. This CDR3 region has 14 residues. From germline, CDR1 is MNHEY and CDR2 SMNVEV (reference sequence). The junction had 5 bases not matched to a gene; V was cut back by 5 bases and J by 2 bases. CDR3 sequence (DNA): TGTGCCAGCAGTCTGAGGGGACAGGCCTACGAGCAGTACTTC. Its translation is CASSLRGQAYEQYF.

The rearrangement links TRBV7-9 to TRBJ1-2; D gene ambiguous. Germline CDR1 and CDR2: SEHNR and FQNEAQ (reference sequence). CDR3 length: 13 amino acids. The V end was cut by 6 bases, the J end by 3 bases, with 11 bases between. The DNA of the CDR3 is TGTGCCAGCAGTTCGACGGAATACTATGGCTACACCTTC. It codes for CASSSTEYYGYTF.

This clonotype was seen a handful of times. For the CDR3, the DNA is TGCAGCGTTGTACCGTGGACTAGCGCAGGGAATGAGCAGTTCTTC. Amino acids: CSVVPWTSAGNEQFF. The chain has TRBV29-1 and TRBJ2-1, with 9 bases aligning to TRBD2. The CDR3 spans 15 residues. J was trimmed by 7 bases and V by 4 bases; bases with no gene match: 11. Germline V gene data show CDR1 as SQVTM and CDR2 as ANQGSEA.

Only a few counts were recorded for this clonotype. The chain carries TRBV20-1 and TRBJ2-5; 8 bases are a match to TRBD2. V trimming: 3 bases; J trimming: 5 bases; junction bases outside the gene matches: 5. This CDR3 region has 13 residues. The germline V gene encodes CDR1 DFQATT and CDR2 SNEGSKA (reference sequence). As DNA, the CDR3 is TGCAGTGCTAGCAGGACTAGCACGGAGACCCAGTACTTC. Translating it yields CSASRTSTETQYF.

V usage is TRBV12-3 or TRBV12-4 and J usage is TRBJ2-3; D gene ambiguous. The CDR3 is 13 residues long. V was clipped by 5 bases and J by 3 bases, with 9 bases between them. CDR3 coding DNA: TGTGCCAGCAGTGCCCAGGTAACAGATACGCAGTATTTT. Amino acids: CASSAQVTDTQYF.

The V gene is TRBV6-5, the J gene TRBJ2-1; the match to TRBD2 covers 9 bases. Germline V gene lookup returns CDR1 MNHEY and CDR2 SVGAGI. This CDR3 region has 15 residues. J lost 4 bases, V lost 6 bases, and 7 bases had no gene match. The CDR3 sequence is CASSPRLAEYNEQFF. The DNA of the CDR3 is TGTGCCAGCAGCCCTCGACTAGCGGAATACAATGAGCAGTTCTTC.

The CDR3 loop is CAISEASGNTIYF. In DNA, the CDR3 is TGTGCCATCAGTGAGGCTTCTGGAAACACCATATATTTT. The rearrangement links TRBV10-3 to TRBJ1-3; D remains ambiguous. The germline V and J ends were trimmed by 2 bases and 1 base, with 3 bases remaining between them. The CDR3 totals 13 residues. Germline V gives CDR1 ENHRY, CDR2 SYGVKD.